What follows are 15 T cell receptor beta chains derived from one specimen sequenced in a study of graft-versus-host responses after intestinal transplantation. Profiling relied on immunoSEQ multiplex PCR, and the TCRdb table lists in-frame clones only, not all of them. The sample yields 100,000 or so clones, approximately 94% seen once. These receptors have no known antigen. Sample: unstimulated CD8+ T cells sorted from spleen or lymph node cells, taken before intestinal transplant. These TCRs come from a human donor who received an intestinal transplant.

This rearrangement joins TRBV7-9 to TRBJ2-7; tentative D call: TRBD2 (6 bases). CDR3 length: 15 amino acids. Trimming stripped 5 bases from V and 5 bases from J, with 19 bases between. Looked up from germline, CDR1 is SEHNR and CDR2 is FQNEAQ (reference sequence). The CDR3 here is CASSLEEGWSHEQYF. CDR3 in DNA: TGTGCCAGCAGCCTTGAGGAGGGTTGGTCCCACGAGCAGTACTTC.

A single count supports this clone. The chain is built from TRBV7-6 and TRBJ2-2; 8 positions match TRBD2. The CDR3 extends over 18 amino acids. J lost 0 bases, V lost 2 bases, and 8 bases had no gene match. The V gene's germline CDR1 is SGHVS and CDR2 FNYEAQ. DNA of the CDR3: TGTGCCAGCAGCTTAATTGGCGGGGGGATTTCGAACACCGGGGAGCTGTTTTTT. Translated: CASSLIGGGISNTGELFF.

The chain recombines TRBV9 with TRBJ1-2, with D perhaps matching TRBD1 (5 bases). Germline V lookup: CDR1 SGDLS, CDR2 YYNGEE. Trimming pared 1 base from V and 1 base from J, leaving 8 bases between. The CDR3 totals 14 residues. The DNA of the CDR3 is TGTGCCAGCAGCGTACCAGGGAATAACTATGGCTACACCTTC. Amino acid sequence: CASSVPGNNYGYTF.

The rearrangement links TRBV4-3 to TRBJ2-7; 15 nucleotides agree with TRBD2. Germline CDR1 reads LGHNA; CDR2 reads YSLEER. CDR3 size: 20 residues. V shed 1 base and J 4 bases; nucleotides not matched to a gene: 14. In nucleotides, the CDR3 is TGCGCCAGCAGCCAAGTTTCCTTGGGACTAGCGGGGGGCACGCGTTACGAGCAGTACTTC. Translated: CASSQVSLGLAGGTRYEQYF.

The V and J genes are TRBV11-2 and TRBJ1-2, with 8 positions matching TRBD1. Germline-derived CDR1 and CDR2 are SGHAT and FQNNGV. The CDR3 spans 14 residues. Trimming removed 5 bases from V and 2 bases from J; junction bases left unmatched: 4. CDR3 bases: TGTGCCAGCAGCACGCGGACAGGGAACTATGGCTACACCTTC. Translating it yields CASSTRTGNYGYTF.

CDR3 amino acids: CASSDETSGYSYNEQFF. CDR3 nucleotides: TGTGCCAGCAGTGATGAGACTAGCGGATACTCCTACAATGAGCAGTTCTTC. The chain uses TRBV2 and TRBJ2-1; TRBD2 agrees at 9 bases. Germline CDR1 SNHLY, CDR2 FYNNEI. V trimming: 3 bases; J trimming: 0 bases; junction bases outside the gene matches: 6. This CDR3 spans 17 amino acids.

This rearrangement joins TRBV5-4 to TRBJ2-2, with 16 bases lining up with TRBD2. The V gene end was trimmed by 1 base and the J gene end by 6 bases; junction bases not matched to a gene: 3. Germline V lookup: CDR1 SGHNT, CDR2 YYREEE (reference sequence). The CDR3 spans 17 residues. The CDR3 region has the DNA TGTGCCAGCAGCTTGTGGGGGACTAGCGGGGGGGCCGGGGAGCTGTTTTTT. As protein: CASSLWGTSGGAGELFF. Variable domain in full (rest from reference TRBV5-4 and TRBJ2-2): ETGVTQSPTHLIKTRGQQVTLRCSSQSGHNTVSWYQQALGQGPQFIFQYYREEENGRGNFPPRFSGLQFPNYSSELNVNALELDDSALYLCASSLWGTSGGAGELFFGEGSRLTVL.

The CDR3 protein is CASRTGDTGELFF. The CDR3 nucleotides read TGTGCCAGCAGGACAGGGGACACCGGGGAGCTGTTTTTT. The V call is TRBV11-3, the J call TRBJ2-2; 8 bases are a match to TRBD1. The germline V gene has CDR1 SGHNT and CDR2 YENEEA. V shed 6 bases and J 3 bases; nucleotides not matched to a gene: 0. CDR3 length: 13 residues.

The V call is TRBV7-9, the J call TRBJ2-7; D is perhaps TRBD1 (6 bases). Trimming cost V 3 bases and J 1 base, with 10 bases left between them. The germline V gene encodes CDR1 SEHNR and CDR2 FQNEAQ (reference sequence). The CDR3 sequence is 14 residues long. CDR3 amino acids: CASSFSGESYEQYF. The CDR3, as DNA: TGTGCCAGCAGCTTCTCAGGGGAGTCCTACGAGCAGTACTTC.

The V gene is TRBV9, the J gene TRBJ1-1; 8 bases fit TRBD1. J was trimmed by 7 bases and V by 4 bases; bases with no gene match: 9. Per the germline V gene, CDR1 is SGDLS and CDR2 is YYNGEE. The CDR3 runs to 14 residues. The chain's CDR3 is CASSPGQGLIEAFF. CDR3 nucleotides: TGTGCCAGCAGCCCAGGACAGGGTTTAATTGAAGCTTTCTTT.

The chain is built from TRBV7-8 and TRBJ1-2; D ambiguous. Trimming took off 2 bases at V and 2 bases at J, with 9 bases between the two ends. This CDR3 is 14 amino acids long. The germline CDR1 and CDR2 sequences are SGHVS and FQNEAQ. The chain's CDR3 is CASSLRERNYGYTF. The CDR3, as DNA: TGTGCCAGCAGCTTACGGGAGAGGAACTATGGCTACACCTTC.

The chain joins TRBV19 to TRBJ1-2; D not resolved. The ends were cut back, 2 bases at V and 2 bases at J, with 12 bases in the middle. There are 15 residues in the CDR3. Germline V gene lookup returns CDR1 LNHDA and CDR2 SQIVND (reference sequence). DNA for the CDR3: TGTGCCAGTAGTATACCCAGCGAGACCAACTATGGCTACACCTTC. Translating gives CASSIPSETNYGYTF.

This chain uses TRBV2 with TRBJ2-3, with D unclear. V was pared by 8 bases and J by 1 base, with 4 bases between. CDR3 length: 11 amino acids. The germline CDR1 and CDR2 sequences are SNHLY and FYNNEI. The CDR3 DNA reads TGTGCCAGCGTCGGCACAGATACGCAGTATTTT. It codes for CASVGTDTQYF.

As for this clone: A read error may account for a junction end that differs from germline. V usage is TRBV11-2 and J usage is TRBJ2-5; 7 bases line up with TRBD1. The CDR3 spans 12 residues. Germline V gene sequence: CDR1 SGHAT, CDR2 FQNNGV. As DNA, the CDR3 is TGTGCCAGCAGCATAGTAGACAGGGACCCGAACTTC. Translated, it gives CASSIVDRDPNF.

J is TRBJ2-4 and V is TRBV7-9; 12 bases map to TRBD2. This CDR3 spans 18 amino acids. Trimming removed 2 bases from V and 3 bases from J; junction bases left unmatched: 8. In germline, CDR1 is SEHNR, CDR2 FQNEAQ (reference sequence). The CDR3 spells CASSLLAGGPGDKNIQYF. The CDR3 bases are TGTGCCAGCAGCTTACTAGCGGGGGGGCCGGGCGACAAAAACATTCAGTACTTC.